This T cell receptor beta chain was documented in a study of blood T cell repertoires in COVID-19. For the study at large: Sites across the United States, Italy and Spain contributed samples from acute and convalescent COVID-19. PBMCs, B-cell-depleted T cells, or T cells provided the cDNA or gDNA that made up the material.

Sequencing was performed with immunoSEQ multiplex PCR; in TCRdb, only in-frame clones are kept and a portion is missing. The sample includes 300,000 to 400,000 clones, about nine tenths of them seen just once. Clinical histories supplied by participants themselves formed the basis of cohort assignment. Each recovered donor of Cohort 3 presented with two negative PCRs, clearance, or symptom resolution. V trimming: 4 bases; J trimming: 4 bases; junction bases outside the gene matches: 7. The CDR3 is made up of 16 amino acids. Germline V gene sequence: CDR1 MNHEY, CDR2 SMNVEV (reference sequence). Sample: PBMCs or T cells enriched from blood (not recorded which). The source is a man aged 60 to 75 who had recovered from COVID-19. V is TRBV27 and J is TRBJ2-2; 9 positions agree with TRBD2. CDR3 residues: CASSSPLAGFTGELFF. The DNA of the CDR3 is TGTGCCAGCAGTTCTCCTCTAGCGGGATTCACCGGGGAGCTGTTTTTT.